Detailed here is one TCR beta chain. The data belong to a study of cytomegalovirus exposure and HLA in healthy donors. Primers: 60 Vbeta forward and 13 Jbeta reverse. Libraries were prepared by immunoSEQ multiplex PCR; TCRdb keeps only in-frame clonotypes and omits some of them. In the table there are some 180,000 clones, 70% to 90% of which are singletons. The CDR3 spans 15 residues. The V end was cut by 1 base, the J end by 5 bases, with 12 bases between. CDR1 is LGHNA, CDR2 YSLEER, per germline. Healthy bone marrow donors supplied every sample. The receptor was derived from a young man in good health and CMV-seropositive. V gene TRBV4-3 combines with J gene TRBJ2-1; possible D gene TRBD1, 5 bases. What was sequenced was PBMCs. CDR3 loop: CASSQGTTLDNEQFF. CDR3 nucleotide sequence: TGCGCCAGCAGCCAAGGGACAACCCTTGACAATGAGCAGTTCTTC.